This paragraph reports one TCR beta chain. Antigen unknown. The V end lost 0 bases, the J end lost 9 bases, and 11 bases lay between the germline ends. CDR3 size: 14 residues. Per germline, CDR1 MNHEY and CDR2 SVGEGT. The entry originates in a study of blood T cells in healthy people across ages. Overall study results and limits: Higher diversity, along with more naive CD4+ cells, distinguished long-lived donors from aged donors.

For the second PCR, which ran for about 7 to 11 cycles, a sample-barcoded 5' primer and a J-beta primer mix were used. One entry per CDR3 protein results from TCRdb running MiXCR on the 5' RACE reads. Of about 500,000 distinct CDR3 sequences in the sample, 24% were seen once. The same sample was also used in a study of T cells of mothers and their children.

This chain links TRBV6-2 or TRBV6-3 with TRBJ2-2; D is possibly TRBD1 or TRBD2 (5 bases each). Sequenced: blood. The receptor's source is a boy aged 10-17 years in good health. CDR3 nucleotides: TGTGCCAGCAGTTACTCGTCCTGGGGGTGGGAGCTGTTTTTT. Its translation is CASSYSSWGWELFF.